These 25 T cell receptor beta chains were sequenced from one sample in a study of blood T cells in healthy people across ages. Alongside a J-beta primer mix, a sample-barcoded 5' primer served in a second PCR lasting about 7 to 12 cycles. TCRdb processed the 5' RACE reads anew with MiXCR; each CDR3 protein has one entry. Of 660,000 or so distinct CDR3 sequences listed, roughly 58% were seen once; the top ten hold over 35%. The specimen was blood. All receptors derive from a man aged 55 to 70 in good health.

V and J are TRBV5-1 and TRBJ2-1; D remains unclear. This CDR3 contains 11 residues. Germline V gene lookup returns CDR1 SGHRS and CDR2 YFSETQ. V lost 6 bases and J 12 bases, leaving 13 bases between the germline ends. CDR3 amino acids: CASKLDLGQFF. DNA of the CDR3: TGCGCCAGCAAGCTTGACCTCGGGCAGTTCTTC.

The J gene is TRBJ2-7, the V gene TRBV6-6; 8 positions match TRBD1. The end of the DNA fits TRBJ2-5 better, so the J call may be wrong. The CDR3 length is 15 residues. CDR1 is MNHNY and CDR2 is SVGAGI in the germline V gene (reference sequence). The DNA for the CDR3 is TGTGCCAGCAGTTACAAGGCAGGGGGCGAGGAGACCCAGTACTTC. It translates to CASSYKAGGEETQYF.

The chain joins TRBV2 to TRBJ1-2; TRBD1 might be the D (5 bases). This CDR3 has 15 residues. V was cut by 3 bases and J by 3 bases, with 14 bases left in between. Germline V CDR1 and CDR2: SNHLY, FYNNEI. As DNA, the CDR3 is TGTGCCAGCAGTGAGTTAGAGGGGACGGACTATGGCTACACCTTC. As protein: CASSELEGTDYGYTF.

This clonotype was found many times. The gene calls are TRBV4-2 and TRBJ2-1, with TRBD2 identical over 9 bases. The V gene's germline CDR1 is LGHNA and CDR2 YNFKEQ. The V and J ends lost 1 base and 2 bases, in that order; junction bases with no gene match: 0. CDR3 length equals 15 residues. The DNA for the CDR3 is TGTGCCAGCAGCCAAGCTAGCGGGGCCTACAATGAGCAGTTCTTC. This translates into CASSQASGAYNEQFF.

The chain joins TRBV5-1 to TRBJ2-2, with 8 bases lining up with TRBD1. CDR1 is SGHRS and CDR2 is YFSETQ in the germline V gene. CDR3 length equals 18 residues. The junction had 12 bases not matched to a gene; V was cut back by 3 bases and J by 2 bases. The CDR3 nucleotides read TGCGCCAGCAGCTGGACAGGGCATGGAGCGTCTAACACCGGGGAGCTGTTTTTT. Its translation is CASSWTGHGASNTGELFF.

The CDR3 spells CASSPWTGGGNEKLFF. In nucleotides, the CDR3 is TGCGCCAGCAGCCCGTGGACAGGTGGGGGTAATGAAAAACTGTTTTTT. The chain combines TRBV5-1 with TRBJ1-4, with 7 positions matching TRBD1. V was pared by 4 bases and J by 4 bases, with 10 bases of the junction left unmatched. CDR3 size: 16 residues. Germline CDR1 reads SGHRS; CDR2 reads YFSETQ. Supplemented by reference TRBV5-1 and TRBJ1-4, the full variable domain reads KAGVTQTPRYLIKTRGQQVTLSCSPISGHRSVSWYQQTPGQGLQFLFEYFSETQRNKGNFPGRFSGRQFSNSRSEMNVSTLELGDSALYLCASSPWTGGGNEKLFFGSGTQLSVL.

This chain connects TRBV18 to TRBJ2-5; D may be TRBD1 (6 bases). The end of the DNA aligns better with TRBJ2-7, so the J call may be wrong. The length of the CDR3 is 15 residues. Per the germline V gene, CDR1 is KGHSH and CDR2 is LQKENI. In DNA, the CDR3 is TGTGCCAGCTCACCACGACCACAGGGAACTAACGAGCAGTACTTC. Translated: CASSPRPQGTNEQYF.

CDR3 amino acids: CASRGGTVRSEQYF. CDR3 bases: TGTGCCAGCCGCGGAGGGACAGTAAGGTCCGAGCAGTACTTC. The chain links TRBV28 to TRBJ2-7; possible D gene TRBD1, 7 bases. Germline CDR1 reads MDHEN; CDR2 reads SYDVKM. The CDR3 length is 14 residues. Trimming removed 8 bases from V and 6 bases from J, with 20 bases in between.

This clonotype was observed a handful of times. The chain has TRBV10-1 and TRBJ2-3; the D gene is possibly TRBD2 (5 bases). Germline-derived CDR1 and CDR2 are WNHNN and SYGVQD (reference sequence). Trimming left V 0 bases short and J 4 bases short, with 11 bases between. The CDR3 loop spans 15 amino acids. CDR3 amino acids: CASSESAAAPDTQYF. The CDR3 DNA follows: TGCGCCAGCAGTGAGTCAGCGGCCGCCCCAGATACGCAGTATTTT.

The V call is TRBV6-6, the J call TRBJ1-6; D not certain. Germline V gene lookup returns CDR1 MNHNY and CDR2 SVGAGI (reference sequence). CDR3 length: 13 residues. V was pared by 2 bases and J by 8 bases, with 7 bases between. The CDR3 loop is CASSYAADSPLHF. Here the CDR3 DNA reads TGTGCCAGCAGTTACGCCGCAGATTCACCCCTCCACTTT.

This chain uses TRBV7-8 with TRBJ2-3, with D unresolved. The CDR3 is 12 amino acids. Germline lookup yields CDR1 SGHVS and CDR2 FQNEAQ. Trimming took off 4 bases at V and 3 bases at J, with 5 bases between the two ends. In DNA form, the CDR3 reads TGTGCCAGCAGCTATTGGACAGATACGCAGTATTTT. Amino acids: CASSYWTDTQYF.

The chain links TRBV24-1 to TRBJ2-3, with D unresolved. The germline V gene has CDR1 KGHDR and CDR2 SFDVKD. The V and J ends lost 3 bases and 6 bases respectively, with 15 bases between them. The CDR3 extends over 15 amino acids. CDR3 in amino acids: CATSDGVYSADTQYF. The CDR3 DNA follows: TGTGCCACCAGTGATGGAGTTTATAGTGCGGATACGCAGTATTTT.

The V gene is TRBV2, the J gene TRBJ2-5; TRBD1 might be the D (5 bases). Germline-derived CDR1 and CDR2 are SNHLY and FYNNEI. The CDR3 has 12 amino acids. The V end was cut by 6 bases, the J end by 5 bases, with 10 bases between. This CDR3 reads CASRGLGETQYF. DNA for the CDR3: TGTGCCAGCAGGGGGCTAGGGGAGACCCAGTACTTC.

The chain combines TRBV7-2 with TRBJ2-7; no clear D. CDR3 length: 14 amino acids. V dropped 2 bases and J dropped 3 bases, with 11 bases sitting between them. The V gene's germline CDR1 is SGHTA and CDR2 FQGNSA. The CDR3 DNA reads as TGTGCCAGCAGCTTAAATATGGAGAACTACGAGCAGTACTTC. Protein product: CASSLNMENYEQYF.

The CDR3 protein is CSVVGQFSTDTQYF. CDR3 sequence (DNA): TGCAGCGTTGTCGGACAGTTTAGCACAGATACGCAGTATTTT. The gene calls are TRBV29-1 and TRBJ2-3, with D possibly matching TRBD1 (6 bases). CDR1 and CDR2 from the germline V gene are SQVTM and ANQGSEA. Trimming stripped 4 bases from V and 0 bases from J, with 11 bases between. CDR3 length: 14 amino acids.

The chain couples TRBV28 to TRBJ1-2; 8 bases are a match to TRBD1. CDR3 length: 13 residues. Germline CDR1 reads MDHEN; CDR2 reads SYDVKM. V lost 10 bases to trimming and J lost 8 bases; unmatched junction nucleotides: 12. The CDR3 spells CATWTGPNQGYTF. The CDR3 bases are TGTGCCACCTGGACAGGGCCCAACCAGGGCTACACCTTC.

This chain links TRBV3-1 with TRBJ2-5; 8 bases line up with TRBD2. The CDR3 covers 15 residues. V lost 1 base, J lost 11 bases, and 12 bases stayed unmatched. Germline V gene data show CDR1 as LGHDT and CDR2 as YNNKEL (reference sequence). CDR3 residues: CASSQALAGNNEQYF. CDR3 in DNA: TGTGCCAGCAGCCAAGCTCTAGCGGGCAACAATGAGCAGTACTTC.

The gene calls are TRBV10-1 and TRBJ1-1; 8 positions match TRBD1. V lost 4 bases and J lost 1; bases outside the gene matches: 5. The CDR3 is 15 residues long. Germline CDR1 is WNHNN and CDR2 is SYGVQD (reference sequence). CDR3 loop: CASSGRTGRNTEAFF. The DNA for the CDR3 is TGCGCCAGCAGTGGAAGGACAGGGCGGAACACTGAAGCTTTCTTT.

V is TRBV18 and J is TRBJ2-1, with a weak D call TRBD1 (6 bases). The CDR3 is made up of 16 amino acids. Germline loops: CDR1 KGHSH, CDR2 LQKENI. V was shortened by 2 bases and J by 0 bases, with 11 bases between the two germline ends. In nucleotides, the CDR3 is TGTGCCAGCTCACCAATAGACAGGAGCTCCTACAATGAGCAGTTCTTC. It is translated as CASSPIDRSSYNEQFF.

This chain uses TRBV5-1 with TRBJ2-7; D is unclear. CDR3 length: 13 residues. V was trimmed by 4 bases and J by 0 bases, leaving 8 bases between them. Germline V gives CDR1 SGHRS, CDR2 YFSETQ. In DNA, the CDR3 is TGCGCCAGCAGCGTGGGAATCTCCTACGAGCAGTACTTC. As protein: CASSVGISYEQYF.

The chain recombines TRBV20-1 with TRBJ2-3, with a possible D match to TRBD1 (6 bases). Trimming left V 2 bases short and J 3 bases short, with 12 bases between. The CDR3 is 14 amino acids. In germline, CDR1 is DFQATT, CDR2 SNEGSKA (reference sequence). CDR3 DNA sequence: TGCAGTGCTAGACTCACAGGGAGAACAGATACGCAGTATTTT. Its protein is CSARLTGRTDTQYF.

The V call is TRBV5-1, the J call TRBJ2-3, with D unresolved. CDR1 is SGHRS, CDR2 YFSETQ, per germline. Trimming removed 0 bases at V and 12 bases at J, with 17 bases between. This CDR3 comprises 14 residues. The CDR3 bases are TGCGCCAGCAGCTTGGGACCTGAGTGGGGTACACAGTATTTT. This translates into CASSLGPEWGTQYF.

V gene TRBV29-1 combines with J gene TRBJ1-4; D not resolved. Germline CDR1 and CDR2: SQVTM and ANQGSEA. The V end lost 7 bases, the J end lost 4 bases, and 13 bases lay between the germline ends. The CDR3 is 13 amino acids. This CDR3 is CSALWRDNEKLFF. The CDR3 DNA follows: TGCAGCGCTTTGTGGCGAGATAATGAAAAACTGTTTTTT.

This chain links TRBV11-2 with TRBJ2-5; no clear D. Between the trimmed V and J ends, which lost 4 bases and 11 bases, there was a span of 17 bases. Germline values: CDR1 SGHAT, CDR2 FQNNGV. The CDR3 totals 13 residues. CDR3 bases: TGTGCCAGCAGCTGGAGTAGTTTAGGAAAGCAGTACTTC. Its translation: CASSWSSLGKQYF.

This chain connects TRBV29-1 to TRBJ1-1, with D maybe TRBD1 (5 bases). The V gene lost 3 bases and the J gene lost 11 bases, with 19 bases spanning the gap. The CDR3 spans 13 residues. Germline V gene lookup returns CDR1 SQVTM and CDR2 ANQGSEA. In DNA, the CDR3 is TGCAGCGTTGACAGATGGGAGCAGGGCGGCGCTTTCTTT. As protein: CSVDRWEQGGAFF. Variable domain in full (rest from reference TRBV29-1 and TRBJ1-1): SAVISQKPSRDICQRGTSLTIQCQVDSQVTMMFWYRQQPGQSLTLIATANQGSEATYESGFVIDKFPISRPNLTFSTLTVSNMSPEDSSIYLCSVDRWEQGGAFFGQGTRLTVV.